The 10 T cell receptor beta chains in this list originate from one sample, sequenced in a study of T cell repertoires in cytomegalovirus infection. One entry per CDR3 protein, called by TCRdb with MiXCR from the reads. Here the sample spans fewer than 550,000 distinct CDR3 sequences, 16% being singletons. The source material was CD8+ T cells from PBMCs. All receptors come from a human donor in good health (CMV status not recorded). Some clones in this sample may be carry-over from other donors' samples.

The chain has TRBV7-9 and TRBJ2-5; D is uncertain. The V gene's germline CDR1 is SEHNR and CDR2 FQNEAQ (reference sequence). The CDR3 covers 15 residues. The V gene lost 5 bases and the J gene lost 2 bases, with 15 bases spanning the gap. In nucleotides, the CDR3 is TGTGCCAGCAGCCATCTTACAGCCACACAAGAGACCCAGTACTTC. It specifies CASSHLTATQETQYF.

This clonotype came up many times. The CDR3 bases are TGTGCCAGTAGAACAAGTGGGAATTCACCCCTCCACTTT. Translation: CASRTSGNSPLHF. The chain joins TRBV19 to TRBJ1-6; no definite D call. CDR3 length equals 13 residues. Trimming left V 6 bases short and J 7 bases short, with 10 bases between. The germline V gene has CDR1 LNHDA and CDR2 SQIVND (reference sequence).

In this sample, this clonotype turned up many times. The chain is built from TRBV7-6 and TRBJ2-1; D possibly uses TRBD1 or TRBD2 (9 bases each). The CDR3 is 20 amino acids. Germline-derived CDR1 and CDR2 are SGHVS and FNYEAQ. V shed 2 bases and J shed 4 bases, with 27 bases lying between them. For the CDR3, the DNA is TGTGCCAGCAGCTTAAGGGGACAGGGAGGCGGGGGGGCCAGGTACAATGAGCAGTTCTTC. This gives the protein CASSLRGQGGGGARYNEQFF.

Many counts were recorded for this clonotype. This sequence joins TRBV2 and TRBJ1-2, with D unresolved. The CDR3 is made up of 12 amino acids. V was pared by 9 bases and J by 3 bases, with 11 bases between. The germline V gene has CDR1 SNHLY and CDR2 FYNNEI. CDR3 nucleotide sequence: TGTGCCAGGACGGATGACCACTATGGCTACACCTTC. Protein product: CARTDDHYGYTF.

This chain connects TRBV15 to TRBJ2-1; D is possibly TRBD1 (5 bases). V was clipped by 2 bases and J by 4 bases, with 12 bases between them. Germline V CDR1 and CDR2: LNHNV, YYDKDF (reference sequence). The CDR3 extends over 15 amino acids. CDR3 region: CATSRPTDRYNEQFF. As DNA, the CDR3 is TGTGCCACCAGCAGACCTACAGACAGATACAATGAGCAGTTCTTC. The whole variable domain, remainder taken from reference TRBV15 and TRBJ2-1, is DAMVIQNPRYQVTQFGKPVTLSCSQTLNHNVMYWYQQKSSQAPKLLFHYYDKDFNNEADTPDNFQSRRPNTSFCFLDIRSPGLGDTAMYLCATSRPTDRYNEQFFGPGTRLTVL.

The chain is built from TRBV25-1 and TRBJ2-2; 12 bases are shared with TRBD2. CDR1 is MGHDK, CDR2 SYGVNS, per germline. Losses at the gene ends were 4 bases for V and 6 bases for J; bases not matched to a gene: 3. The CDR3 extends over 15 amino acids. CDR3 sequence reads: CASSGTSGVAGELFF. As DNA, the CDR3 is TGTGCCAGCAGTGGGACTAGCGGGGTTGCCGGGGAGCTGTTTTTT.

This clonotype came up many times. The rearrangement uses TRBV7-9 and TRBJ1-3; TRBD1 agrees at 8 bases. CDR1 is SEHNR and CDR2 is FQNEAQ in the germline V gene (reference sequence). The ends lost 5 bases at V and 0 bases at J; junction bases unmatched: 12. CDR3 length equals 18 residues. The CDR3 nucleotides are TGTGCCAGCAGCCCCAGAGCCGGACAGGGTGTCTCTGGAAACACCATATATTTT. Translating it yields CASSPRAGQGVSGNTIYF.

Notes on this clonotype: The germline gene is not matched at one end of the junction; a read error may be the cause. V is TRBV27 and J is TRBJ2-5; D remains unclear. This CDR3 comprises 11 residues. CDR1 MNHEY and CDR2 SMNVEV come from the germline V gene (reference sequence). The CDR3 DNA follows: TGTGTCAGCAGTTCGTTAGAGACCCAGTACTTC. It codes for CVSSSLETQYF.

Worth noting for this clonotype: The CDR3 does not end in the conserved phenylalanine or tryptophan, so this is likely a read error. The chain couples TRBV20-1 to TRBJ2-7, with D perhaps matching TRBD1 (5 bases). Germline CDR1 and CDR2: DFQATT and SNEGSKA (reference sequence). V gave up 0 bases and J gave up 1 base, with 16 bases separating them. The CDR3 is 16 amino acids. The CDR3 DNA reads TGCAGTGCTAGAGATTCGAAGGGGCCGGCTTCCTACGAGCAGTACTTA. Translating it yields CSARDSKGPASYEQYL.

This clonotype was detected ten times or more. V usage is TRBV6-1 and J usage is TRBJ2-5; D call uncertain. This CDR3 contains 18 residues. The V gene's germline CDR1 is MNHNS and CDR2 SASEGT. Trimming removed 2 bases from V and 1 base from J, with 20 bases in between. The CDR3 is CASSESVVETEPQETQYF. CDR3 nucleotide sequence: TGTGCCAGCAGTGAATCGGTTGTGGAGACGGAGCCCCAAGAGACCCAGTACTTC.